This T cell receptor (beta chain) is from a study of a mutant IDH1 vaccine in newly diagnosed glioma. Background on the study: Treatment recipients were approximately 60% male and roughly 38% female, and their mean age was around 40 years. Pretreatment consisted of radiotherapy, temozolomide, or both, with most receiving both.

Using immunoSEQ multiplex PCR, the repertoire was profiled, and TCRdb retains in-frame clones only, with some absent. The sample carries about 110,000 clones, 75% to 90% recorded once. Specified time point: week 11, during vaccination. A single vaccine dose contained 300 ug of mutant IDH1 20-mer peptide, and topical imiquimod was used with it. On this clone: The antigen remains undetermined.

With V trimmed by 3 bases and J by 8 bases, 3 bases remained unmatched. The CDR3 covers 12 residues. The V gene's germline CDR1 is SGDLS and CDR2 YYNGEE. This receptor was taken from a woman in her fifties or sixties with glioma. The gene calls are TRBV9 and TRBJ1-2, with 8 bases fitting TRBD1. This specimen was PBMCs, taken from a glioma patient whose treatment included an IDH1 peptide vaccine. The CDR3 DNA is TGTGCCAGCAGCGCCGACAGGGGCGGCTACACCTTC. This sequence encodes CASSADRGGYTF.